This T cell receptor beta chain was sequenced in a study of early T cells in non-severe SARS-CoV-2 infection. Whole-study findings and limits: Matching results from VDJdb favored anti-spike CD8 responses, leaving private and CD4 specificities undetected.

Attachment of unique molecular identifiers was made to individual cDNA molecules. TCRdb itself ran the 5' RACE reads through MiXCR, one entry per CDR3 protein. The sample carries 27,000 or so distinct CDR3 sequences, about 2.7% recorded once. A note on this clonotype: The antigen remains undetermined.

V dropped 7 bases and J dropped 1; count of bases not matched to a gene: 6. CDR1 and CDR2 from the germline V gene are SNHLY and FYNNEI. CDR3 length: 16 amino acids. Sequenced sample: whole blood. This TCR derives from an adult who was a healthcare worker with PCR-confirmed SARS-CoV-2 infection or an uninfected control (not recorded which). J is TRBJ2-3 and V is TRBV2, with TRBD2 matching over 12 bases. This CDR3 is CASKLAGGFGTDTQYF. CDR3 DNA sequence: TGTGCCAGCAAACTAGCGGGGGGTTTTGGCACAGATACGCAGTATTTT.